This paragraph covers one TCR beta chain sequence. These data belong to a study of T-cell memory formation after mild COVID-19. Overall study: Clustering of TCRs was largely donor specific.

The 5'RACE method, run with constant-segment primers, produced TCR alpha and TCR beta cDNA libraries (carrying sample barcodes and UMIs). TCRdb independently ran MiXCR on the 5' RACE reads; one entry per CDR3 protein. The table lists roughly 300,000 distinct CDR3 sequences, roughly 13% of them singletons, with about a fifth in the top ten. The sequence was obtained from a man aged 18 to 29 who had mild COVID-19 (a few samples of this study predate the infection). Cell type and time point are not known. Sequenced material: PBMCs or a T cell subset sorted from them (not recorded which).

CDR3 DNA sequence: TGCAGTGCGAGCCCTTGGACTAGCGGGGGAAGCACAGATACGCAGTATTTT. This encodes CSASPWTSGGSTDTQYF. V is TRBV20-1 and J is TRBJ2-3, with 13 positions matching TRBD2. CDR3 length: 17 amino acids. Looked up from germline, CDR1 is DFQATT and CDR2 is SNEGSKA (reference sequence). V shed 6 bases and J 0 bases; nucleotides not matched to a gene: 9.